This T cell receptor beta chain originates from a study of T cell changes during pregnancy in multiple sclerosis. Germline values: CDR1 SGHVS, CDR2 FNYEAQ. The CDR3 loop spans 15 amino acids. The V and J ends lost 4 bases and 6 bases respectively, with 15 bases between them. Assay used: immunoSEQ multiplex PCR; TCRdb lists only in-frame clones, some missing. The sample includes under 50,000 clones, about 90% of them seen just once. Sequencing was performed on CD8+ T cells from peripheral blood mononuclear cells, taken before pregnancy. The V and J genes are TRBV7-6 and TRBJ1-4; D is possibly TRBD1 (5 bases). The TCR was taken from a female donor with multiple sclerosis, enrolled in a pregnancy study. CDR3 protein: CASSSPGGVYEKLFF. The CDR3 nucleotides read TGTGCCAGCAGCTCCCCCGGGGGGGTTTATGAAAAACTGTTTTTT.